This is a list of T cell receptor beta chains from one sample in a study of human T cells and chemical hapten exposure. TCRdb re-derived calls from the RACE reads in MiXCR, one entry per CDR3 protein. The profile shows tens of thousands of distinct CDR3 sequences, roughly 10% of them singletons. Sequenced here: whole blood, sampled in connection with sensitization to the hapten diphenylcyclopropenone (DPC). Receptors were obtained from a woman in her forties or fifties with alopecia areata. Some clones in this sample may be carry-over from other donors' samples. The CDR3 runs from the conserved cysteine through the conserved F or W. D genes are given only for firm matches.

>.|TRBJ1-5|TRBV6-1
CASEGGGNQPQHF
>.|TRBJ2-7|TRBV10-3
CAISDLYEQYF
>.|TRBJ1-2|TRBV3-1
CASNQGSNYGYTF
>TRBD1|TRBJ2-2|TRBV28
CASSFSGTGIRGELFF
>TRBD1|TRBJ1-1|TRBV28
CASSSTGTANTEAFF
>TRBD1|TRBJ1-2|TRBV18
CASSPTGANGYTF
>.|TRBJ1-6|TRBV20-1
CSARDSPKSPLHF
>.|TRBJ2-1|TRBV29-1
CSVRLGGRGEQFF
>.|TRBJ1-2|TRBV10-2
CASGGNYGYTF
>.|TRBJ2-5|TRBV18
CASSPRRGAPQETQYF
>.|TRBJ2-2|TRBV6-2/TRBV6-3
CASSYSDSGPGELFF
>.|TRBJ2-1|TRBV7-9
CASSFDSYEQFF
>.|TRBJ1-1|TRBV7-9
CASSHTGWNTEAFF
>.|TRBJ2-2|TRBV7-7
CASSRAVAARNTGELFF
>.|TRBJ1-3|TRBV28
CASSSQKSLSGNTIYF
>.|TRBJ2-1|TRBV11-3
CASSPGVVPYNEQFF
>.|TRBJ1-6|TRBV20-1
CSARRGSQDSPLHF
>.|TRBJ1-4|TRBV6-1
CASLEPTGEKLFF
>.|TRBJ2-7|TRBV7-9
CASSTGAYEQYF
>TRBD2|TRBJ2-3|TRBV29-1
CSVKAGGPDTQYF
>.|TRBJ1-2|TRBV19
CASSISALHGYTF
>TRBD1|TRBJ2-4|TRBV28
CAIQGSAKNIQYF
>.|TRBJ2-2|TRBV7-9
CASSSLPGELFF
>.|TRBJ2-3|TRBV7-7
CASSEPPQYF
>.|TRBJ2-7|TRBV7-2
CASSPPQGYYEQYF
>TRBD1|TRBJ1-5|TRBV6-6
CASSPGQGRGSNQPQHF
>.|TRBJ2-3|TRBV12-3/TRBV12-4
CASSSSDITDTQYF
>.|TRBJ1-4|TRBV20-1
CSARFGRVATNEKLFF
>TRBD1|TRBJ2-5|TRBV5-1
CASSWTGGFETQYF
>TRBD2|TRBJ2-1|TRBV20-1
CSARVRPPGGSYNEQFF
>.|TRBJ1-4|TRBV27
CASGNEKLFF
>.|TRBJ1-2|TRBV2
CASSEEAANYGYTF
>TRBD1|TRBJ1-1|TRBV11-3
CASSAGGPEAFF
>TRBD1|TRBJ2-1|TRBV11-2
CASSPRTGTNEQFF
>.|TRBJ2-5|TRBV5-1
CASSPETGRGETQYF
>.|TRBJ2-5|TRBV19
CATRDGYQETQYF
>.|TRBJ2-3|TRBV12-3/TRBV12-4
CASKGGLGGSGTDTQYF
>TRBD1|TRBJ2-1|TRBV5-6
CASSQPIRGQGYNEQFF
>TRBD2|TRBJ2-3|TRBV7-2
CASSLHKPGLTPITDTQYF
>.|TRBJ1-1|TRBV7-8
CASSLLERRTEAFF
>.|TRBJ2-3|TRBV28
CASSFSSITDTQYF
>.|TRBJ2-3|TRBV5-1
CASSFSTRTTDTQYF
>.|TRBJ2-1|TRBV5-1
CASSLGFRGGSYNEQFF
>TRBD1|TRBJ1-1|TRBV7-2
CASSLPGQGDMNTEAFF
>TRBD2|TRBJ2-3|TRBV6-1
CASSERTSGTRGLTDTQYF
>.|TRBJ2-1|TRBV27
CASSSSTPGRSYNEQFF
>.|TRBJ2-5|TRBV7-6
CASSFSVKETQYF
>.|TRBJ1-1|TRBV9
CASSVGNREVTEAFF
>.|TRBJ2-5|TRBV11-2
CASSLRVYQETQYF
>.|TRBJ1-2|TRBV7-9
CASSQDGNYGYTF
>TRBD1|TRBJ1-2|TRBV18
CASSPLGQGPPSSTTQLSPYGYTF
>.|TRBJ1-2|TRBV28
CASSLLTLNYGYTF
>.|TRBJ2-2|TRBV5-1
CASSSADTGELFF
>.|TRBJ2-3|TRBV5-5
CASSSHWTATDTQYF
>TRBD1|TRBJ2-1|TRBV6-2/TRBV6-3
CATSQGVAGEQFF
>TRBD2|TRBJ2-1|TRBV6-2/TRBV6-3
CASAGGATNEQFF
>TRBD2|TRBJ2-3|TRBV7-2
CASSLRLAGDLTDTQYF
>.|TRBJ2-1|TRBV2
CASRETYEQFF
>TRBD1|TRBJ2-3|TRBV3-1
CASSQSDRATDTQYF